Shown below are 26 T cell receptor beta chains from a single sample sequenced in a study of T cells in Graves' hyperthyroidism and ophthalmopathy. Amplification yielded TCR beta CDR3 regions, with RNA transcripts as the source. The HTBI primer set served for first-round RT-PCR of the TCR CDR3. One entry per CDR3 protein, called by TCRdb with MiXCR from the multiplex PCR reads. The sample has a few hundred thousand distinct CDR3 sequences; 20% to 30% are singletons. Sequencing was carried out using blood. These receptors all stem from a man aged 50 to 60 with Graves' hyperthyroidism.

In nucleotides, the CDR3 is TGTGCCAGCAGTTTGGGGGTTTACACCGGGGAGCTGTTTTTT. Its translation is CASSLGVYTGELFF. This chain connects TRBV27 to TRBJ2-2; the D gene could be TRBD1 or TRBD2 (5 bases each). The CDR3 extends over 14 amino acids. V lost 3 bases, J lost 3 bases, and 8 bases lay in between. The germline V gene encodes CDR1 MNHEY and CDR2 SMNVEV (reference sequence).

The sample holds many counts of this clonotype. This chain connects TRBV7-3 to TRBJ2-1; tentatively, D is TRBD1 (7 bases). The CDR3 loop spans 13 amino acids. Germline V gene lookup returns CDR1 SGHTA and CDR2 FQGTGA. V was trimmed by 6 bases and J by 8 bases, leaving 14 bases between them. CDR3 DNA: TGTGCCAGCAGTTATCAGGGGGGCTATGAGCAGTTCTTC. It codes for CASSYQGGYEQFF. Drawing the rest from reference TRBV7-3 and TRBJ2-1, the complete variable domain is GAGVSQTPSNKVTEKGKYVELRCDPISGHTALYWYRQSLGQGPEFLIYFQGTGAADDSGLPNDRFFAVRPEGSVSTLKIQRTERGDSAVYLCASSYQGGYEQFFGPGTRLTVL.

This clonotype has at least ten counts. The chain couples TRBV5-1 to TRBJ2-7; D assignment may be TRBD1 or TRBD2 (5 bases each). In germline, CDR1 is SGHRS, CDR2 YFSETQ. This CDR3 has 15 amino acids. The V end lost 3 bases, the J end lost 4 bases, and 17 bases lay between the germline ends. CDR3 nucleotide sequence: TGCGCCAGCAGCTACCGGGACCCCAAGAGTTACGAGCAGTACTTC. Translating it yields CASSYRDPKSYEQYF.

The chain carries TRBV6-1 and TRBJ2-4; 7 bases line up with TRBD1. V was clipped by 4 bases and J by 5 bases; unmatched bases: 2. The CDR3 is 13 residues long. CDR1 is MNHNS, CDR2 SASEGT, per germline. The DNA of the CDR3 is TGTGCCAGCAGTGCCGGGACAGAAAACATTCAGTACTTC. As protein: CASSAGTENIQYF.

This chain links TRBV5-1 with TRBJ1-4; D is ambiguous. From germline, CDR1 is SGHRS and CDR2 YFSETQ. V lost 0 bases and J 0 bases, leaving 12 bases between the germline ends. The CDR3 length is 17 residues. The CDR3 sequence: CASSLGAQPSTNEKLFF. CDR3 DNA sequence: TGCGCCAGCAGCTTGGGGGCACAACCTTCAACTAATGAAAAACTGTTTTTT.

This chain connects TRBV5-1 to TRBJ1-6; 7 nucleotides align to TRBD1. There are 14 residues in the CDR3. Trimming at V came to 3 bases and at J to 9 bases, leaving 6 bases not matched to a gene. Germline CDR1 reads SGHRS; CDR2 reads YFSETQ. In DNA, the CDR3 is TGCGCCAGCAGCTCCGACAGGGCCAGTTCACCCCTCCACTTT. Its translation: CASSSDRASSPLHF. Using reference TRBV5-1 and TRBJ1-6 for the parts outside the CDR3, the full variable domain is KAGVTQTPRYLIKTRGQQVTLSCSPISGHRSVSWYQQTPGQGLQFLFEYFSETQRNKGNFPGRFSGRQFSNSRSEMNVSTLELGDSALYLCASSSDRASSPLHFGNGTRLTVT.

This clonotype has a handful of counts. V usage is TRBV25-1 and J usage is TRBJ1-3, with 8 bases that match TRBD1. Per the germline V gene, CDR1 is MGHDK and CDR2 is SYGVNS. The J segment lost 6 bases and the V segment lost 6 bases, leaving 4 bases of the junction unmatched. The CDR3 length is 13 residues. The CDR3 nucleotides read TGTGCCAGCAGCCCCCAGGGGGCAAACACCATATATTTT. Residues: CASSPQGANTIYF. The whole variable domain, filled in from reference TRBV25-1 and TRBJ1-3, reads EADIYQTPRYLVIGTGKKITLECSQTMGHDKMYWYQQDPGMELHLIHYSYGVNSTEKGDLSSESTVSRIRTEHFPLTLESARPSHTSQYLCASSPQGANTIYFGEGSWLTVV.

This clonotype was found a few times. V gene TRBV27 combines with J gene TRBJ2-7; D is uncertain. V lost 7 bases and J lost 2, with 15 bases in between. This CDR3 is 14 amino acids long. Germline lookup yields CDR1 MNHEY and CDR2 SMNVEV (reference sequence). The CDR3 region has the DNA TGTGCCAGCACCCCTACGGCGTTCGCCTACGAGCAGTACTTC. Encoded protein: CASTPTAFAYEQYF.

With regard to this clonotype: A single base separates this from a much larger clone, so it may be a read error. The J gene is TRBJ1-1, the V gene TRBV6-5, with TRBD1 as a possible D gene (6 bases). V was clipped by 2 bases and J by 4 bases, with 14 bases between them. The germline V gene encodes CDR1 MNHEY and CDR2 SVGAGI. This CDR3 is built from 15 residues. The DNA of the CDR3 is TGTGCCAGCAGTTACAGGGGGAGAGTGAGCACTGAAGCTTTCTTT. It is translated as CASSYRGRVSTEAFF.

V is TRBV4-1 and J is TRBJ1-1, with D maybe TRBD1 (5 bases). Per the germline V gene, CDR1 is MGHRA and CDR2 is YSYEKL. Between the trimmed V and J ends, which lost 1 base and 4 bases, there was a span of 7 bases. This CDR3 is 13 amino acids long. The CDR3 DNA sequence: TGCGCCAGCAGCCAAGGAAGGGGCACTGAAGCTTTCTTT. Its protein product is CASSQGRGTEAFF.

The chain employs TRBV7-6 and TRBJ2-1; D is undetermined. The CDR3 covers 12 residues. Germline loops: CDR1 SGHVS, CDR2 FNYEAQ. Trimming removed 5 bases from V and 7 bases from J, with 9 bases in between. The CDR3 loop reads CASSRVSNEQFF. In DNA form, the CDR3 reads TGTGCCAGCAGCCGGGTTTCGAATGAGCAGTTCTTC.

This clonotype was observed a handful of times. The chain links TRBV28 to TRBJ2-7, with TRBD1 identical over 7 bases. V lost 4 bases, J lost 3 bases, and 6 bases stayed unmatched. Germline values: CDR1 MDHEN, CDR2 SYDVKM. This CDR3 has 14 residues. The CDR3 sequence is CASSYPGTDYEQYF. The DNA for the CDR3 is TGTGCCAGCAGTTACCCTGGGACAGACTACGAGCAGTACTTC.

This clonotype was counted between two and nine times. The chain combines TRBV6-2 or TRBV6-3 with TRBJ2-4; TRBD2 agrees at 8 bases. The CDR3 is 14 residues long. From germline, CDR1 is MNHEY and CDR2 SVGEGT. Trimming took 7 bases from V and 7 from J; bases not matched to a gene: 9. The CDR3 sequence: CASNDPGGMNIQYF. The CDR3 bases are TGTGCCAGCAACGACCCGGGGGGGATGAACATTCAGTACTTC.

This clonotype was counted between two and nine times. The chain employs TRBV7-9 and TRBJ1-4; tentative D call: TRBD1 (5 bases). Germline CDR1 SEHNR, CDR2 FQNEAQ (reference sequence). The CDR3 spans 14 residues. The germline V and J ends were trimmed by 6 bases and 7 bases, with 15 bases remaining between them. Here the CDR3 reads CASSYRTGTEKLFF. In DNA, the CDR3 is TGTGCCAGCAGTTACCGTACCGGGACTGAAAAACTGTTTTTT. The entire variable domain, with the rest obtained from reference TRBV7-9 and TRBJ1-4, is as follows: DTGVSQNPRHKITKRGQNVTFRCDPISEHNRLYWYRQTLGQGPEFLTYFQNEAQLEKSRLLSDRFSAERPKGSFSTLEIQRTEQGDSAMYLCASSYRTGTEKLFFGSGTQLSVL.

This clonotype was seen a handful of times. Since the CDR3 does not end with the conserved phenylalanine or tryptophan, this likely comes from a read error. The chain employs TRBV6-5 and TRBJ2-7; D might be TRBD1 (6 bases). The CDR3 is made up of 14 amino acids. V lost 7 bases, J lost 2 bases, and 15 bases lay in between. Germline V gives CDR1 MNHEY, CDR2 SVGAGI. The CDR3 DNA is TGTGCCAGCAATTTGTGGGACACCCCCTACGAGCAGTACCTC. Translated, it gives CASNLWDTPYEQYL.

The J gene is TRBJ1-5, the V gene TRBV7-2; possible D gene TRBD1, 6 bases. V shed 3 bases and J shed 4 bases, with 7 bases lying between them. CDR1 is SGHTA and CDR2 is FQGNSA in the germline V gene. This CDR3 comprises 13 residues. CDR3 amino acids: CASSFDRNQPQHF. DNA for the CDR3: TGTGCCAGCAGCTTTGACAGGAATCAGCCCCAGCATTTT.

This rearrangement joins TRBV12-3 or TRBV12-4 to TRBJ2-7; tentatively, D is TRBD2 (6 bases). V lost 4 bases and J 7 bases, leaving 17 bases between the germline ends. This CDR3 has 14 residues. This chain's CDR3 is CASSSAGLTREQYF. The CDR3 region has the DNA TGTGCCAGCAGTTCGGCGGGACTGACGAGGGAGCAGTACTTC.

This clonotype was seen a few times. The chain is built from TRBV6-1 and TRBJ2-5; D is possibly TRBD1 (6 bases). Trimming shortened V by 8 bases and J by 4 bases, and 14 bases separated the two germline ends. Germline V gene lookup returns CDR1 MNHNS and CDR2 SASEGT. The CDR3 consists of 13 residues. The DNA for the CDR3 is TGTGCCAGCGAGGGACAAGATGCAGAGACCCAGTACTTC. The encoded protein is CASEGQDAETQYF.

The CDR3 protein is CATENTGELFF. The CDR3 region has the DNA TGTGCCACCGAGAACACCGGGGAGCTGTTTTTT. The chain has TRBV15 and TRBJ2-2; no reliable D call. Between the trimmed V and J ends, which lost 8 bases and 1 base, there was a span of 2 bases. The CDR3 consists of 11 residues. Germline V gives CDR1 LNHNV, CDR2 YYDKDF (reference sequence).

The sample holds a few counts of this clonotype. The rearrangement links TRBV20-1 to TRBJ2-5, with D perhaps TRBD2 (5 bases). This CDR3 comprises 13 residues. V was shortened by 5 bases and J by 4 bases, with 14 bases between the two germline ends. CDR1 and CDR2 (germline): DFQATT, SNEGSKA (reference sequence). The CDR3 here is CSAGEIAGETQYF. CDR3 DNA: TGCAGTGCTGGGGAGATAGCAGGAGAGACCCAGTACTTC.

This clonotype has at least ten counts. The rearrangement joins TRBV27 to TRBJ2-1; D not resolved. Per the germline V gene, CDR1 is MNHEY and CDR2 is SMNVEV (reference sequence). This CDR3 region has 16 residues. With 0 bases removed from V and 3 bases from J, the gap between germline ends came to 12 bases. CDR3 sequence: CASSLSFRPNYNEQFF. Here the CDR3 DNA reads TGTGCCAGCAGTTTATCGTTTCGACCGAACTACAATGAGCAGTTCTTC.

This clonotype was seen once. An end of the junction does not agree with germline; a read error may underlie this. J is TRBJ1-6 and V is TRBV5-1, with a tentative D call TRBD1 (6 bases). The germline V gene has CDR1 SGHRS and CDR2 YFSETQ. CDR3 size: 14 residues. CDR3: CASTAGGLNSPLHF. The CDR3 DNA reads TGTGCCAGCACCGCCGGGGGGCTTAATTCACCCCTCCACTTT.

Many counts were recorded for this clonotype. The rearrangement joins TRBV28 to TRBJ2-3; the D is unclear. Germline loops: CDR1 MDHEN, CDR2 SYDVKM. Trimming removed 9 bases from V and 0 bases from J, with 10 bases in between. The length of the CDR3 is 13 residues. CDR3 loop: CASLGISTDTQYF. CDR3 DNA: TGTGCCAGTCTGGGGATTAGCACAGATACGCAGTATTTT.

This clonotype was recorded at least ten times. The chain carries TRBV24-1 and TRBJ2-1; 7 bases agree with TRBD2. In germline, CDR1 is KGHDR, CDR2 SFDVKD. The CDR3 extends over 16 amino acids. The trim removed 1 base at V and 4 bases at J, leaving 6 bases unmatched. The CDR3 DNA reads as TGTGCCACCAGTGATTTTGACAGCGGGGTTTACAATGAGCAGTTCTTC. Translating it yields CATSDFDSGVYNEQFF.

The V and J genes are TRBV5-6 and TRBJ1-1, with D hard to call. Trimming cost V 4 bases and J 0 bases, with 16 bases left between them. CDR1 is SGHDT, CDR2 YYEEEE, per germline. CDR3 length equals 16 residues. Here the CDR3 DNA reads TGTGCCAGCAGCCTGAAATGGGTCAGCATGAACACTGAAGCTTTCTTT. The encoded protein is CASSLKWVSMNTEAFF.

This clonotype was observed a few times. The chain employs TRBV6-1 and TRBJ2-3; perhaps TRBD2 as D (6 bases). The CDR3 spans 14 residues. Trimming cost V 6 bases and J 6 bases, with 16 bases left between them. The V gene's germline CDR1 is MNHNS and CDR2 SASEGT. The CDR3 nucleotides read TGTGCCAGCAGCTGGATCGGGGGTCGGGATACGCAGTATTTT. This gives the protein CASSWIGGRDTQYF.